This T cell receptor beta chain originates from a study of T cells in Graves' hyperthyroidism and ophthalmopathy. RNA transcripts provided the source from which TCR beta CDR3 regions were amplified. The HTBI set primed first-round TCR CDR3 RT-PCR. TCRdb reprocessed the multiplex PCR reads via MiXCR and lists one record per CDR3 protein. The sample lists hundreds of thousands of distinct CDR3 sequences, about an eighth occurring once. This CDR3 spans 15 amino acids. V lost 0 bases, J lost 6 bases, and 12 bases lay in between. Germline-derived CDR1 and CDR2 are LGHDT and YNNKEL (reference sequence). Disease duration was under 3 months in the ophthalmopathy patients, who also had a Clinical Activity Score of at least 3 and a NOSPECS grade of at least 4. Comments on this clonotype: Its matching antigen is unknown. This may be a read error: a much more frequent sequence differs by one nucleotide.

Broader study findings: Separating ophthalmopathy from stable hyperthyroidism was achieved by a 13 V-J model. Blood samples included most of the expanded thyroid clonotypes exceeding 0.001.

This TCR derives from a man aged 50 to 60 with Graves' ophthalmopathy. The specimen sequenced was blood. The chain joins TRBV3-1 to TRBJ2-1; possibly TRBD2 for D (5 bases). This CDR3 is CASSQELVSCNEQFF. The CDR3 DNA is TGTGCCAGCAGCCAAGAACTAGTTTCGTGCAATGAGCAGTTCTTC.